This T cell receptor (beta chain) came from a study of Graves' ophthalmopathy and Graves' hyperthyroidism. RNA transcripts provided the template for amplifying TCR beta CDR3 regions. An opening RT-PCR round employed HTBI primers and preceded a second-round multiplex PCR. From the multiplex PCR reads, TCRdb called clonotypes with MiXCR, one entry per CDR3 protein. The data hold hundreds of thousands of distinct CDR3 sequences, with about a fifth observed a single time. This CDR3 contains 12 residues. The V gene end was trimmed by 7 bases and the J gene end by 7 bases; junction bases not matched to a gene: 6. In this cohort's terms, stable hyperthyroidism meant no ophthalmopathy by 18 months of follow-up.

The TCR was taken from a woman aged 18-35 years with stable Graves' hyperthyroidism. Some clones in this sample may be carry-over from other donors' samples. This chain uses TRBV12-3 or TRBV12-4 with TRBJ1-1; TRBD1 matches at 7 bases. Sequenced sample: peripheral blood. The CDR3 sequence is CASTQGGLEAFF. The CDR3, as DNA: TGTGCCAGCACCCAGGGGGGGCTTGAAGCTTTCTTT.